Shown below are 21 T cell receptor beta chains from a single sample sequenced in a study of shared clonotypes between healthy human individuals. Libraries were prepared by immunoSEQ multiplex PCR; TCRdb keeps only in-frame clonotypes and omits some of them. The profile shows approximately 720,000 clones, 92% of them singletons. The naive CD8 population came from CD45RO-negative cells selected for CCR7, without terminally differentiated effector memory CD45RA+ cells. The specimen sequenced was naive CD8+ T cells sorted from blood. Receptors originate from a man younger than 40 in good health.

This clone was picked up one time. The rearrangement uses TRBV18 and TRBJ1-2; 7 bases are a match to TRBD1. Germline CDR1 reads KGHSH; CDR2 reads LQKENI. This CDR3 contains 15 residues. V was clipped by 5 bases and J by 1 base; unmatched bases: 7. CDR3 sequence reads: CASSTDRDINYGYTF. The CDR3, as DNA: TGTGCCAGCTCAACCGACAGGGACATTAACTATGGCTACACCTTC. The full variable domain, in which reference TRBV18 and TRBJ1-2 provide the parts outside the CDR3, is NAGVMQNPRHLVRRRGQEARLRCSPMKGHSHVYWYRQLPEEGLKFMVYLQKENIIDESGMPKERFSAEFPKEGPSILRIQQVVRGDSAAYFCASSTDRDINYGYTFGSGTRLTVV.

The chain links TRBV7-3 to TRBJ2-7, with D perhaps TRBD2 (5 bases). Germline V gene data show CDR1 as SGHTA and CDR2 as FQGTGA. The CDR3 spans 13 residues. Trimming pared 5 bases from V and 6 bases from J, leaving 14 bases between. DNA of the CDR3: TGTGCCAGCAGCCCCGATCCTGAGGGCGAGCAGTACTTC. It is translated as CASSPDPEGEQYF.

The CDR3 here is CASSEDRPRDTGELFF. In nucleotides, the CDR3 is TGTGCCAGCAGTGAGGACAGACCGAGGGACACCGGGGAGCTGTTTTTT. This rearrangement joins TRBV25-1 to TRBJ2-2; tentative D call: TRBD1 (6 bases). The ends were cut back, 3 bases at V and 3 bases at J, with 14 bases in the middle. This CDR3 is built from 16 residues. The germline V gene encodes CDR1 MGHDK and CDR2 SYGVNS.

V usage is TRBV6-1 and J usage is TRBJ2-7; tentative D call: TRBD2 (6 bases). V was pared by 4 bases and J by 11 bases, with 15 bases between. Per germline, CDR1 MNHNS and CDR2 SASEGT. The CDR3 loop spans 12 amino acids. The CDR3 DNA reads TGTGCCAGCAGTGGCCCTTCGGGGGAAAAGTACTTC. It yields the protein CASSGPSGEKYF.

The V gene is TRBV11-2, the J gene TRBJ2-5; 10 positions agree with TRBD2. Germline assignment: CDR1 SGHAT and CDR2 FQNNGV. With V trimmed by 1 base and J by 7 bases, 9 bases remained unmatched. This CDR3 contains 16 residues. CDR3 coding DNA: TGTGCCAGCAGCTTAGGTTCTAGCGGGAGAGTTGGGACCCAGTACTTC. Translated, it gives CASSLGSSGRVGTQYF.

This clone was seen just once. V gene TRBV6-5 combines with J gene TRBJ2-1, with 7 bases fitting TRBD1. Germline trimming cut 2 bases from V and 4 bases from J; bases unmatched to any gene: 8. This CDR3 is built from 16 residues. Germline V gene sequence: CDR1 MNHEY, CDR2 SVGAGI. This CDR3 is CASSYEPGQLYNEQFF. The CDR3 DNA sequence: TGTGCCAGCAGTTACGAACCGGGACAGCTATACAATGAGCAGTTCTTC.

The rearrangement links TRBV18 to TRBJ2-7; the match to TRBD2 covers 7 bases. The length of the CDR3 is 15 residues. With 4 bases clipped from V and 2 bases from J, the junction kept 8 bases outside the gene matches. Germline CDR1 KGHSH, CDR2 LQKENI. The CDR3 loop reads CASSQPSGNTYEQYF. CDR3 in DNA: TGTGCCAGCTCACAACCTAGCGGCAACACCTACGAGCAGTACTTC. The full variable domain, rest sourced from reference TRBV18 and TRBJ2-7, is NAGVMQNPRHLVRRRGQEARLRCSPMKGHSHVYWYRQLPEEGLKFMVYLQKENIIDESGMPKERFSAEFPKEGPSILRIQQVVRGDSAAYFCASSQPSGNTYEQYFGPGTRLTVT.

The count of this clone is one. The chain couples TRBV7-9 to TRBJ2-5; 7 bases match TRBD1. V shed 5 bases, J shed 5 bases, and the junction held 14 bases outside the gene matches. The CDR3 contains 16 residues. Germline V gene sequence: CDR1 SEHNR, CDR2 FQNEAQ (reference sequence). The CDR3 spells CASSLAKGQVVETQYF. DNA for the CDR3: TGTGCCAGCAGCCTTGCAAAAGGACAGGTAGTCGAGACCCAGTACTTC. The full variable domain, in which reference TRBV7-9 and TRBJ2-5 provide the parts outside the CDR3, is DTGVSQNPRHKITKRGQNVTFRCDPISEHNRLYWYRQTLGQGPEFLTYFQNEAQLEKSRLLSDRFSAERPKGSFSTLEIQRTEQGDSAMYLCASSLAKGQVVETQYFGPGTRLLVL.

V and J are TRBV28 and TRBJ2-7, with TRBD2 identical over 8 bases. The CDR3 runs to 15 residues. Germline V gene sequence: CDR1 MDHEN, CDR2 SYDVKM. V was pared by 3 bases and J by 6 bases, with 10 bases of the junction left unmatched. Here the CDR3 reads CASSLSAGGPTEQYF. The CDR3 region has the DNA TGTGCCAGCAGTTTGTCGGCGGGAGGACCAACCGAGCAGTACTTC. Based on the CDR3 plus reference TRBV28 and TRBJ2-7, the full variable domain is DVKVTQSSRYLVKRTGEKVFLECVQDMDHENMFWYRQDPGLGLRLIYFSYDVKMKEKGDIPEGYSVSREKKERFSLILESASTNQTSMYLCASSLSAGGPTEQYFGPGTRLTVT.

J is TRBJ2-2 and V is TRBV15; TRBD1 might be the D (6 bases). The CDR3 extends over 16 amino acids. The germline CDR1 and CDR2 sequences are LNHNV and YYDKDF (reference sequence). Trimming took 3 bases from V and 4 from J, leaving 15 bases between them. The CDR3 is CATSSSGTPSTGELFF. In nucleotides, the CDR3 is TGTGCCACCAGCAGTTCCGGGACACCCTCCACCGGGGAGCTGTTTTTT.

The rearrangement uses TRBV5-8 and TRBJ2-1; 7 nucleotides agree with TRBD2. V shed 4 bases, J shed 2 bases, and the junction held 6 bases outside the gene matches. CDR3 length equals 15 residues. The germline V gene has CDR1 SGHTS and CDR2 YDEGEE. CDR3 sequence: CASSPASGTYNEQFF. The CDR3 DNA follows: TGTGCCAGCAGCCCAGCTAGCGGTACCTACAATGAGCAGTTCTTC.

This rearrangement joins TRBV2 to TRBJ2-3, with D possibly being TRBD2 (5 bases). The CDR3 has 15 residues. V lost 4 bases and J lost 0, with 11 bases in between. Germline V CDR1 and CDR2: SNHLY, FYNNEI. In DNA, the CDR3 is TGTGCCAGCAGTGTAGCCGGACTTAGCACAGATACGCAGTATTTT. Translation gives CASSVAGLSTDTQYF.

This chain connects TRBV2 to TRBJ2-7; 9 bases match TRBD1. V lost 3 bases to trimming and J lost 1 base; unmatched junction nucleotides: 7. The CDR3 runs 16 residues. Germline V lookup: CDR1 SNHLY, CDR2 FYNNEI. The CDR3 bases are TGTGCCAGCAGTGACCATCGGGGACAGGGTTCCTACGAGCAGTACTTC. Translation gives CASSDHRGQGSYEQYF. Looking up the rest from reference TRBV2 and TRBJ2-7 gives the full variable domain: EPEVTQTPSHQVTQMGQEVILRCVPISNHLYFYWYRQILGQKVEFLVSFYNNEISEKSEIFDDQFSVERPDGSNFTLKIRSTKLEDSAMYFCASSDHRGQGSYEQYFGPGTRLTVT.

This clone appeared a single time. This rearrangement joins TRBV28 to TRBJ2-4; no clear D. The CDR3 sequence is 15 residues long. V was clipped by 5 bases and J by 0 bases, with 11 bases between them. The germline CDR1 and CDR2 sequences are MDHEN and SYDVKM. CDR3 bases: TGTGCCAGCAGTGGGGTCGGCAGAGCCAAAAACATTCAGTACTTC. This translates into CASSGVGRAKNIQYF.

J is TRBJ2-1 and V is TRBV5-1; D unclear. The germline V gene encodes CDR1 SGHRS and CDR2 YFSETQ. V dropped 4 bases and J dropped 2 bases, with 16 bases sitting between them. CDR3 length: 16 residues. The CDR3 DNA is TGCGCCAGCAGCGATTCAGGCGGTACGACCTACAATGAGCAGTTCTTC. It specifies CASSDSGGTTYNEQFF.

The chain combines TRBV27 with TRBJ2-7; D unresolved. The CDR3 extends over 16 amino acids. V was pared by 3 bases and J by 4 bases, with 19 bases between. Germline CDR1 and CDR2: MNHEY and SMNVEV (reference sequence). CDR3: CASSFRGGRVVYEQYF. CDR3 DNA sequence: TGTGCCAGCAGTTTCCGTGGTGGTCGGGTGGTTTACGAGCAGTACTTC.

J is TRBJ2-1 and V is TRBV29-1; TRBD2 matches 8 bases. The CDR3 runs 14 residues. The trim removed 7 bases at V and 6 bases at J, leaving 11 bases unmatched. CDR1 and CDR2 (germline): SQVTM, ANQGSEA. CDR3 protein: CSATSGRGGNEQFF. The CDR3 DNA reads as TGCAGCGCAACGAGCGGGAGAGGCGGCAATGAGCAGTTCTTC.

This chain links TRBV7-8 with TRBJ2-7; weak D call: TRBD1 (6 bases). Germline V gives CDR1 SGHVS, CDR2 FQNEAQ. CDR3 size: 16 residues. The V gene lost 5 bases and the J gene lost 3 bases, with 20 bases spanning the gap. CDR3 in DNA: TGTGCCAGCAGCCCTGGTATGGGACACCTTTTCTACGAGCAGTACTTC. This translates into CASSPGMGHLFYEQYF.

The sample holds one count of this clone. DNA for the CDR3: TGTGCCAGCAGTGCGGGACCGACTAGCGGCCGCCAGTACCAAGAGACCCAGTACTTC. Its translation: CASSAGPTSGRQYQETQYF. The rearrangement joins TRBV28 to TRBJ2-5; the match to TRBD2 covers 9 bases. This CDR3 comprises 19 residues. V dropped 5 bases and J dropped 0; count of bases not matched to a gene: 16. The V gene's germline CDR1 is MDHEN and CDR2 SYDVKM.

The table lists this clone with a few counts. The chain couples TRBV7-9 to TRBJ1-2; maybe TRBD1 (5 bases). Trimming stripped 2 bases from V and 0 bases from J, with 16 bases between. This CDR3 has 17 residues. Germline V lookup: CDR1 SEHNR, CDR2 FQNEAQ (reference sequence). For the CDR3, the DNA is TGTGCCAGCAGCTTAAGGGGACCGAGGAGGACTAACTATGGCTACACCTTC. Translating it yields CASSLRGPRRTNYGYTF.

This chain links TRBV6-5 with TRBJ2-7, with TRBD2 matching over 9 bases. The CDR3 has 15 amino acids. The V and J ends lost 3 bases and 3 bases, in that order; junction bases with no gene match: 6. Germline V gene data show CDR1 as MNHEY and CDR2 as SVGAGI. The CDR3 coding sequence is TGTGCCAGCAGTTATACCCCTAGCGGGGTCTACGAGCAGTACTTC. Translating gives CASSYTPSGVYEQYF.